This record concerns one T cell receptor beta chain sequence. In the original analysis: Reference gene primer amplification in the assay estimated nucleated cell counts. Sequenced by immunoSEQ multiplex PCR; TCRdb stores in-frame clones only, minus some. The V and J calls and clone size are taken from that table; D and trimming were inferred from the DNA. Among around 400,000 clones listed, approximately 88% were seen once. This sample is part of a study of blood T cell repertoires in COVID-19. About the study: Both acute and convalescent COVID-19 samples were obtained from the United States, Italy and Spain. From T cells, B-cell-depleted T cells, or PBMCs came the material, which was cDNA or gDNA.

This CDR3 is built from 13 residues. Trimming stripped 0 bases from V and 7 bases from J, with 9 bases between. CDR1 and CDR2 (germline): LGHNA, YSLEER. The TCR originated in a middle-aged man with acute or convalescent COVID-19. The sequenced sample was peripheral blood. The chain employs TRBV4-3 and TRBJ1-2, with unresolved D. CDR3 sequence (DNA): TGCGCCAGCAGCCAAGATATTCCGGGTGGCTACACCTTC. Its protein is CASSQDIPGGYTF.